This T cell receptor (beta chain) was recorded in a study of siplizumab effects on memory and regulatory T cells. Assay used: immunoSEQ multiplex PCR; TCRdb lists only in-frame clones, some missing. This sample has about 100,000 clones, with more than 85% found just once. About this clone: Its antigen is not known.

General study points: The study found that mappable alloreactive CD4+ clones averaged roughly 70% Treg-derived with siplizumab and more than 25% in controls. Alloreactive sequences tracing back to unstimulated CD4+ memory cells were significantly reduced by siplizumab. Roughly 75-97% of proliferating CD4+ or CD8+ clones lacked an assignable naive or memory phenotype. Unstimulated naive T cells seemed to show more diversity than memory cells did, and they also seemed to be among the major contributors to the alloresponse.

The sample comprised CD4+ T cells sorted from blood. The sequence came from a human donor in good health.

CDR3 region: CASSLGSQGLAGSEQFF. The DNA for the CDR3 is TGTGCCAGCAGCTTAGGTTCTCAAGGACTAGCGGGGTCTGAGCAGTTCTTC. The V and J genes are TRBV7-9 and TRBJ2-1; 12 bases fit TRBD2. Germline loops: CDR1 SEHNR, CDR2 FQNEAQ (reference sequence). With 1 base clipped from V and 9 bases from J, the junction kept 10 bases outside the gene matches. This CDR3 comprises 17 residues.